The 21 T cell receptor beta chains below were found in one sample sequenced in a study of monozygotic twins with inflammatory bowel disease. TCRdb reworked the 5' RACE reads into one entry per CDR3 protein, no DNA. This table holds 300,000 to 400,000 distinct CDR3 sequences. Specimen: blood. These receptor sequences come from a human donor with ulcerative colitis or Crohn's disease, or a healthy co-twin of an affected twin (not recorded which).

The V gene is TRBV7-2, the J gene TRBJ2-3; TCRdb's D call, TRBD2, is unchecked because there is no DNA. The CDR3 is 14 amino acids. The germline V gene encodes CDR1 SGHTA and CDR2 FQGNSA. The CDR3 protein is CASSLSRRADTQYF.

J is TRBJ2-5 and V is TRBV29-1; TCRdb indicates TRBD2, and absent DNA this call remains unverified. This CDR3 has 18 amino acids. Germline CDR1 reads SQVTM; CDR2 reads ANQGSEA. The CDR3 protein is CSVEDPLAGGPWYETQYF.

CDR3 loop: CASSYRDSQSTYEQYF. The chain employs TRBV27 and TRBJ2-7; the TCRdb D gene call, TRBD1, has no DNA to confirm it. The CDR3 contains 16 residues. The germline gives CDR1 MNHEY, CDR2 SMNVEV (reference sequence).

The chain uses TRBV5-6 and TRBJ1-5; TCRdb reports TRBD1, a call that lacks DNA to check it against. The germline gives CDR1 SGHDT, CDR2 YYEEEE. This CDR3 has 17 amino acids. The CDR3 is CASSLAGQGLSNQPQHF.

CDR3 region: CASSLATGSGYEQYF. V is TRBV7-6 and J is TRBJ2-7; the TCRdb call, TRBD1, lacks DNA for checking. CDR1 and CDR2 (germline): SGHVS, FNYEAQ. CDR3 length equals 15 residues.

The chain joins TRBV4-3 to TRBJ2-1; TCRdb reports TRBD2, a call that lacks DNA to check it against. The CDR3 has 14 residues. The germline V gene has CDR1 LGHNA and CDR2 YSLEER. The CDR3 region is CASSQDVGLYEQFF.

The CDR3 spells CASSTGTSVDEQYF. The chain carries TRBV6-1 and TRBJ2-7; TCRdb's D call, TRBD2, is unchecked because there is no DNA. The germline gives CDR1 MNHNS, CDR2 SASEGT. There are 14 residues in the CDR3.

V usage is TRBV4-3 and J usage is TRBJ2-7. The length of the CDR3 is 15 residues. Germline-derived CDR1 and CDR2 are LGHNA and YSLEER. CDR3 in amino acids: CASSQIPTNSYEQYF.

The CDR3 reads CSARDQGRTNYGYTF. The rearrangement uses TRBV20-1 and TRBJ1-2; lacking DNA, the TRBD1 call made by TCRdb goes unchecked. Germline V gene sequence: CDR1 DFQATT, CDR2 SNEGSKA (reference sequence). The CDR3 totals 15 residues.

The V call is TRBV6-1, the J call TRBJ2-3; checking the TCRdb D call of TRBD2 is not possible without DNA. The germline V gene encodes CDR1 MNHNS and CDR2 SASEGT. This CDR3 spans 17 amino acids. CDR3 residues: CASSLHGRAGSTDTQYF.

This chain connects TRBV29-1 to TRBJ2-7; TCRdb returns TRBD1, unconfirmable since there is no DNA. CDR3 length equals 12 residues. Germline V CDR1 and CDR2: SQVTM, ANQGSEA. This CDR3 reads CSVNRDGYEQYF.

The chain carries TRBV4-1 and TRBJ2-3; the D gene TCRdb calls, TRBD2, cannot be checked with no DNA. The CDR3 is 15 residues long. Germline CDR1 MGHRA, CDR2 YSYEKL. CDR3 sequence: CASSPGPIGTDTQYF.

The CDR3 loop reads CASSIDDSGWYGYTF. The chain is built from TRBV19 and TRBJ1-2. The CDR3 contains 15 residues. Per the germline V gene, CDR1 is LNHDA and CDR2 is SQIVND (reference sequence). Full variable domain (remainder filled in from reference TRBV19 and TRBJ1-2): DGGITQSPKYLFRKEGQNVTLSCEQNLNHDAMYWYRQDPGQGLRLIYYSQIVNDFQKGDIAEGYSVSREKKESFPLTVTSAQKNPTAFYLCASSIDDSGWYGYTFGSGTRLTVV.

The V call is TRBV12-3 or TRBV12-4, the J call TRBJ2-7; TCRdb's D call of TRBD1 is untestable without DNA. The CDR3 runs 17 residues. This CDR3 reads CASSPPVGARGSIEQYF.

This chain uses TRBV27 with TRBJ2-7; TCRdb proposes TRBD1, but this gene call is untestable without DNA. In germline, CDR1 is MNHEY, CDR2 SMNVEV (reference sequence). The CDR3 sequence is 14 residues long. CDR3 amino acids: CASRRYRDPYEQYF.

The chain employs TRBV7-9 and TRBJ2-1; TCRdb's D call of TRBD2 is untestable without DNA. This CDR3 is 15 amino acids long. Germline V lookup: CDR1 SEHNR, CDR2 FQNEAQ (reference sequence). CDR3 loop: CASSSWRVLYNEQFF.

The rearrangement links TRBV6-2 or TRBV6-3 to TRBJ2-7; with no DNA, the TCRdb D assignment of TRBD1 cannot be verified. The CDR3 contains 14 residues. The germline V gene has CDR1 MNHEY and CDR2 SVGEGT. The CDR3 loop reads CATNPRDVSYEQYF.

The chain recombines TRBV7-2 with TRBJ2-5; TCRdb reports TRBD2, a call that lacks DNA to check it against. This CDR3 is 16 amino acids long. The germline V gene has CDR1 SGHTA and CDR2 FQGNSA. This CDR3 is CASSLEVIRAKETQYF.

The genes are TRBV5-1 and TRBJ2-1. This CDR3 region has 13 residues. Germline CDR1 is SGHRS and CDR2 is YFSETQ. CDR3 protein: CASSSASYNEQFF.

The gene calls are TRBV7-9 and TRBJ1-5; the D call of TRBD1 rests on TCRdb alone, since no DNA is present to check it. This CDR3 region has 14 residues. Germline V CDR1 and CDR2: SEHNR, FQNEAQ (reference sequence). CDR3 residues: CASSPGDRAQPQHF.

V is TRBV18 and J is TRBJ2-7; TCRdb proposes TRBD1, but this gene call is untestable without DNA. The V gene's germline CDR1 is KGHSH and CDR2 LQKENI. The CDR3 extends over 15 amino acids. The chain's CDR3 is CASSPRAGDAYEQYF.